The T cell receptor (beta chain) under discussion was sequenced for a study of CD8+CD57+ T cells in acquired aplastic anemia. Study context: The mean DNA yield obtained from sorted CD4+ and CD8+ cells came to approximately 3.2 ug. Mean read depth for CD4+ cells from healthy donors was roughly 10 million.

Genomic DNA was employed as the template in profiling TCR beta VDJ and CDR3. TCRdb itself ran the reads through MiXCR, one entry per CDR3 protein. The sample lists some 190,000 distinct CDR3 sequences; 45% to 50% were seen once. This clonotype has ten or more counts. This sequence originates from a human donor in good health. The specimen sequenced was sorted CD4+, CD8+, or CD8+CD57+ T cells (not recorded which) from PBMCs.

The CDR3 protein is CASSLVPGQGNTIYF. CDR3 DNA sequence: TGTGCCAGCAGCTTAGTTCCCGGACAGGGAAACACCATATATTTT. The V call is TRBV7-6, the J call TRBJ1-3; weak D call: TRBD1 (6 bases). V lost 1 base, J lost 4 bases, and 11 bases lay in between. The CDR3 contains 15 residues. Per the germline V gene, CDR1 is SGHVS and CDR2 is FNYEAQ.